The clone carrying this T cell receptor beta chain was observed a few times. One entry per CDR3 protein results from TCRdb running MiXCR on the 5' RACE reads. The sample lists about 52,000 distinct CDR3 sequences; around 6.7% were seen once. J gave up 2 bases and V 2 bases, and 4 bases lay outside the gene matches. Germline values: CDR1 SGHRS, CDR2 YFSETQ. This CDR3 is 15 amino acids long. Time point noted: blood at routine non-recurrence follow-up after resection. Researchers sequenced whole RNA taken from tumor, nontumor lung or frozen PBMC without sorting. This entry belongs to a study of spatial heterogeneity in lung cancer. Looking at the study overall: The approximately 78 donors had untreated early-stage non-small cell lung cancer. The average count in raw reads for each unique TCR and UMI combination exceeded eight appearances.

Sequenced here: PBMCs, sampled at follow-up. The receptor comes from a female donor with early-stage non-small cell lung cancer. V is TRBV5-1 and J is TRBJ2-5, with TRBD2 matching over 9 bases. CDR3 bases: TGCGCCAGCAGCTTCTTGGCGGGGGGGCAAGAGACCCAGTACTTC. This encodes CASSFLAGGQETQYF.